This T cell receptor (beta chain) is drawn from a study of Ad26.COV2.S vaccination and SARS-CoV-2 variants. Study-level background: The study gave Ad26.COV2.S intramuscularly, once or twice 56 days apart. Overall study findings and caveats: Vaccine and placebo recipients had comparable breadth of non-spike TCRs. Vaccinees displayed broader spike-specific TCR repertoires than placebo recipients.

A remark on this clone: Its antigen is not identified.

Treatment in this sample: roughly 19 received Ad26.COV2.S at low or high dose, single or two shots; several received placebo; per-sample allocation not given. The study sampled participants on day 63 after the first vaccine or placebo injection. The sample came from a Boston adult aged 18-55 years. The length of the CDR3 is 13 residues. In germline, CDR1 is SGHDT, CDR2 YYEEEE. V shed 5 bases, J shed 11 bases, and the junction held 9 bases outside the gene matches. Assay used: immunoSEQ multiplex PCR; TCRdb lists only in-frame clones, some missing. Of a few hundred thousand clones detected, about 90% appear once; the ten largest clones hold approximately 4.3%.

The starting material was peripheral blood, obtained in a trial of Ad26.COV2.S vaccine versus placebo. The chain has TRBV5-6 and TRBJ1-4; TRBD1 matches at 7 bases. The receptor was derived from a person between 18 and 65 years old who received the Ad26.COV2.S COVID-19 vaccine or a placebo. For the CDR3, the DNA is TGTGCCAGCAGTTCTGGACAGGCTAAGAAACTGTTTTTT. This translates into CASSSGQAKKLFF.